The source of this TCR beta chain is a study of breast tumors, draining lymph nodes, adjacent tissues. Study observations and caveats: That most tumor T cells come from lymph nodes remained unproven. Most tumor T cells seemingly derive from lymph node, then expand in tumor.

From the multiplex PCR reads, TCRdb called clonotypes with MiXCR, one entry per CDR3 protein. The profile shows around 230,000 distinct CDR3 sequences, under 40% of them singletons. At least ten counts were recorded for this clonotype. Its antigen remains unknown. Trimming removed 2 bases at V and 2 bases at J, with 9 bases between. This CDR3 has 14 residues. Per the germline V gene, CDR1 is SNHLY and CDR2 is FYNNEI. Breast cancer patients provided tissue from their axillary draining lymph nodes. The source is a female donor with breast cancer. Some clones in this sample may be carry-over from other donors' samples. Material for sequencing was axillary lymph node tissue. The chain joins TRBV2 to TRBJ2-5; possible D gene TRBD2, 5 bases. The CDR3 sequence is CASSETGYQETQYF. DNA for the CDR3: TGTGCCAGCAGTGAAACGGGATATCAAGAGACCCAGTACTTC.